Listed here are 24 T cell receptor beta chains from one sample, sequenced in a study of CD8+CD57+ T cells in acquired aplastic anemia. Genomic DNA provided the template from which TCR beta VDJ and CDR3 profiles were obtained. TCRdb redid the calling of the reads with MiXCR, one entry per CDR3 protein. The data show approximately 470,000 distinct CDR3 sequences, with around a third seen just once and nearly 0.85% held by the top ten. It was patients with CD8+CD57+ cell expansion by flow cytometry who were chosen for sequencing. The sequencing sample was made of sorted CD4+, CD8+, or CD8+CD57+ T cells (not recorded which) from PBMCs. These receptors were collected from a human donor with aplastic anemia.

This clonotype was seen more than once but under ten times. CDR3 in amino acids: CASSSNFAVNSNQPQHF. The CDR3 DNA reads TGTGCCAGCAGCTCCAATTTTGCAGTTAATAGCAATCAGCCCCAGCATTTT. V usage is TRBV11-1 and J usage is TRBJ1-5; D uncertain. The germline V gene has CDR1 SGHAT and CDR2 FQDESV (reference sequence). Trimming left V 4 bases short and J 0 bases short, with 16 bases between. This CDR3 has 17 residues.

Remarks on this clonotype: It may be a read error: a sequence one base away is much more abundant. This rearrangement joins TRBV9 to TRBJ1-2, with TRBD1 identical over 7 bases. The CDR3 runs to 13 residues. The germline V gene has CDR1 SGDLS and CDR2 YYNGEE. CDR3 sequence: CASSPDRVTGYIF. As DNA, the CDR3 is TGTGCCAGCAGTCCTGACAGGGTGACGGGCTACATCTTC.

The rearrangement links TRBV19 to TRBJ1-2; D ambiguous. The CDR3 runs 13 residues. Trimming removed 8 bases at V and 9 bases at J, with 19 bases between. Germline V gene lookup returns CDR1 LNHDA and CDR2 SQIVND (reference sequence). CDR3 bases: TGTGCCAGTGGAACAAAGCTGGACGCTCGCTACACCTTC. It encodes CASGTKLDARYTF.

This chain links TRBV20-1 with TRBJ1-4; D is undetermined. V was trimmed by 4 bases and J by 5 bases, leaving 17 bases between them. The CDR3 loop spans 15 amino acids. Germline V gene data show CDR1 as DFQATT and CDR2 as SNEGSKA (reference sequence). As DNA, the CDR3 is TGCAGTGCTAACCCTCCCGGGAATATCAATGAAAAACTGTTTTTT. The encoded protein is CSANPPGNINEKLFF.

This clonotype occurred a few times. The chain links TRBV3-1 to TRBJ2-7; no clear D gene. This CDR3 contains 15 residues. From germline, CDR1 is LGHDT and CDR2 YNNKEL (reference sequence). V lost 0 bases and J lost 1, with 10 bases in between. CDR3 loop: CASSQDRSRSYEQYF. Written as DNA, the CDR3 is TGTGCCAGCAGCCAAGATCGTTCCCGTTCCTACGAGCAGTACTTC.

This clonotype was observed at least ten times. CDR3 coding DNA: TGCAGTGCTCGGACCTCTGGAAACACCATATATTTT. Translation gives CSARTSGNTIYF. This chain joins TRBV20-1 and TRBJ1-3; no clear D gene. Trimming took off 5 bases at V and 0 bases at J, with 5 bases between the two ends. From germline, CDR1 is DFQATT and CDR2 SNEGSKA (reference sequence). This CDR3 comprises 12 residues.

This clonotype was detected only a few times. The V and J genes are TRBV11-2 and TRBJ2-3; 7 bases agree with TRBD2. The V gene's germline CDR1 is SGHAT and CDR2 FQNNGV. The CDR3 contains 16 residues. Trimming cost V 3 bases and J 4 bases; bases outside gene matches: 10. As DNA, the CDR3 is TGTGCCAGCAGCTTGGGCCCGACTAGCTTTTCAGATACGCAGTATTTT. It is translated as CASSLGPTSFSDTQYF.

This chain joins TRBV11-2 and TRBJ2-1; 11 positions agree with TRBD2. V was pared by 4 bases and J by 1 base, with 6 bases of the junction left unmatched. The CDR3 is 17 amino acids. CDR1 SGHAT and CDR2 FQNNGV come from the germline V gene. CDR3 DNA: TGTGCCAGCAGCTCGATACTAGCGGGGGTTTCCTACAATGAGCAGTTCTTC. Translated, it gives CASSSILAGVSYNEQFF. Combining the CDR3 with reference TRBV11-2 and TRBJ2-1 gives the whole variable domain EAGVAQSPRYKIIEKRQSVAFWCNPISGHATLYWYQQILGQGPKLLIQFQNNGVVDDSQLPKDRFSAERLKGVDSTLKIQPAKLEDSAVYLCASSSILAGVSYNEQFFGPGTRLTVL.

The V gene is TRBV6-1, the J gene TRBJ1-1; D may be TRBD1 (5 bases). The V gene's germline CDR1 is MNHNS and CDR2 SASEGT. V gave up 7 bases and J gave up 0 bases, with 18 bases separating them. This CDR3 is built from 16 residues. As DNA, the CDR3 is TGTGCCAGCACGGCAGTGGCAGGGTTAATGAACACTGAAGCTTTCTTT. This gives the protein CASTAVAGLMNTEAFF.

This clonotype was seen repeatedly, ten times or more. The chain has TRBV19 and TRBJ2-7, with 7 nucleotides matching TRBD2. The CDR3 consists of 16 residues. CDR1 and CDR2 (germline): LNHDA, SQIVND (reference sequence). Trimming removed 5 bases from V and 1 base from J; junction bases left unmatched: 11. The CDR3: CASSYGSLADSYEQYF. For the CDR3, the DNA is TGTGCCAGTAGTTACGGATCGCTAGCGGATTCCTACGAGCAGTACTTC.

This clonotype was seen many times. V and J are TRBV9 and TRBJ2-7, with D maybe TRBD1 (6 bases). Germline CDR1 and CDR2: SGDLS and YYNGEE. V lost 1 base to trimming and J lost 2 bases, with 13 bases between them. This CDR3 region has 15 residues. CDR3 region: CASSVTGTPAYEQYF. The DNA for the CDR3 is TGTGCCAGCAGCGTAACTGGGACACCGGCCTACGAGCAGTACTTC. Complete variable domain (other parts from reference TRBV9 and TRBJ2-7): DSGVTQTPKHLITATGQRVTLRCSPRSGDLSVYWYQQSLDQGLQFLIQYYNGEERAKGNILERFSAQQFPDLHSELNLSSLELGDSALYFCASSVTGTPAYEQYFGPGTRLTVT.

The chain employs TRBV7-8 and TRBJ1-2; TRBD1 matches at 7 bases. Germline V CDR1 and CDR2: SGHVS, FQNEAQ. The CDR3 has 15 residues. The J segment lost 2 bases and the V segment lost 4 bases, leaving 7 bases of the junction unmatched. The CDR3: CASSSRDRRNYGYTF. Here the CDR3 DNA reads TGTGCCAGCAGCTCGCGGGACAGAAGAAACTATGGCTACACCTTC.

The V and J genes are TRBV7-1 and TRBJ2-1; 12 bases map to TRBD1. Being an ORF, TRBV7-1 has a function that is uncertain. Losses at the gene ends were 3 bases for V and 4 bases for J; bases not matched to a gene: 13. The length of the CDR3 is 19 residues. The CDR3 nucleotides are TGTGCCAGCAGCTCGGGACAGGGGGCCAAGACGCGTACATACAATGAGCAGTTCTTC. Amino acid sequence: CASSSGQGAKTRTYNEQFF.

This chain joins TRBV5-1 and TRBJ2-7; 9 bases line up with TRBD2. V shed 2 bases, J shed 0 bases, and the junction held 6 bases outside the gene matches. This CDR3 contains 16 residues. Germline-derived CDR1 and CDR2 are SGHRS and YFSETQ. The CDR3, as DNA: TGCGCCAGCAGCTTTATAGCGGGGGACTTCTCCTACGAGCAGTACTTC. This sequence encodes CASSFIAGDFSYEQYF.

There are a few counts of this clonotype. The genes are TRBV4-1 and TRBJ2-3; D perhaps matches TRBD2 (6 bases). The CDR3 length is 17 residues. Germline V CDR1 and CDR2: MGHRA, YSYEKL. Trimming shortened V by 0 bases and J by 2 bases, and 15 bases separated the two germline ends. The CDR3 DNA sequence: TGCGCCAGCAGCCAAGAAAGCTGGGCGGGATCCACAGATACGCAGTATTTT. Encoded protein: CASSQESWAGSTDTQYF.

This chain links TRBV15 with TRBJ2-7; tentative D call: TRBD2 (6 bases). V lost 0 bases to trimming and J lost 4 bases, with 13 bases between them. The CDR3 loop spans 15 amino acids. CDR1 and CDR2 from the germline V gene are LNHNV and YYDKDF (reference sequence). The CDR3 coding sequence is TGTGCCACCAGCAGAGATCTGGAGACTAGATACGAGCAGTACTTC. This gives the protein CATSRDLETRYEQYF.

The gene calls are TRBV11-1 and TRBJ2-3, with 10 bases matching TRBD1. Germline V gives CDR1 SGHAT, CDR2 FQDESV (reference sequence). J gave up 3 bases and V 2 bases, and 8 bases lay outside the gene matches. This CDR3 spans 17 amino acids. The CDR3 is CASSLLGTGVETDTQYF. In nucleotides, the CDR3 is TGTGCCAGCAGCTTACTCGGGACAGGGGTTGAGACAGATACGCAGTATTTT.

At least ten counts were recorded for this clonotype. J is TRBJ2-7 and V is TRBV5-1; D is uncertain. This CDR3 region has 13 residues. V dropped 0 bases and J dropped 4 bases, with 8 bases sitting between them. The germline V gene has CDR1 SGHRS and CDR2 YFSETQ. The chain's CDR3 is CASSLDREYEQYF. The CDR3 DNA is TGCGCCAGCAGCTTGGACAGAGAATACGAGCAGTACTTC.

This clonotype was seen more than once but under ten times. As DNA, the CDR3 is TGCAGTGCTAGGACTTACGGGGCGCGGGACGGCAATGAGCAGTTCTTC. This translates into CSARTYGARDGNEQFF. The chain carries TRBV20-1 and TRBJ2-1; D might be TRBD2 (6 bases). This CDR3 has 16 residues. Trimming shortened V by 3 bases and J by 6 bases, and 21 bases separated the two germline ends. Germline values: CDR1 DFQATT, CDR2 SNEGSKA (reference sequence).

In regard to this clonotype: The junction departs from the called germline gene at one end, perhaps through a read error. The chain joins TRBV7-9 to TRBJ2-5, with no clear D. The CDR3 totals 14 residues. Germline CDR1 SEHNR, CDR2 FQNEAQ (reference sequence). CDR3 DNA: TGTGCCAGCAGCTTGGGTACTGCCCAAGAGACCCAGTGCTTC. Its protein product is CASSLGTAQETQCF.

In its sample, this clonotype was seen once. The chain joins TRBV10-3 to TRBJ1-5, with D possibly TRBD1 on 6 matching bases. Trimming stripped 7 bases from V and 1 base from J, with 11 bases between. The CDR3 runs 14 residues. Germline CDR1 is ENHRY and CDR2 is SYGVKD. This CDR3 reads CAIKRGESNQPQHF. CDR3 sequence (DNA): TGTGCCATCAAAAGGGGGGAGAGCAATCAGCCCCAGCATTTT.

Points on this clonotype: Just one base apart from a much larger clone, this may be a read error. Here the CDR3 reads CSLTEVKSETQHF. Here the CDR3 DNA reads TGCAGTCTGACGGAGGTTAAGTCGGAGACCCAGCACTTC. This rearrangement joins TRBV20-1 to TRBJ2-5; tentative D call: TRBD2 (5 bases). There are 13 residues in the CDR3. In germline, CDR1 is DFQATT, CDR2 SNEGSKA (reference sequence).

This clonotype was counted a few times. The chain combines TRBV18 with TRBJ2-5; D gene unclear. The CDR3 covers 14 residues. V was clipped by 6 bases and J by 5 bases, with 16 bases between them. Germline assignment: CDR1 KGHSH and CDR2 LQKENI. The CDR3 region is CASSPLGLMETQYF. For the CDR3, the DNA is TGTGCCAGCTCTCCCCTCGGGCTGATGGAGACCCAGTACTTC.

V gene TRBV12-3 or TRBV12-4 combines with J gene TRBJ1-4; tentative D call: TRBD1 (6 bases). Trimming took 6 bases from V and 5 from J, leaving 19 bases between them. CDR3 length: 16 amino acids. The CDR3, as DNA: TGTGCCAGCAGATCTACTACACAGGGAAGAAATGAAAAACTGTTTTTT. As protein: CASRSTTQGRNEKLFF.